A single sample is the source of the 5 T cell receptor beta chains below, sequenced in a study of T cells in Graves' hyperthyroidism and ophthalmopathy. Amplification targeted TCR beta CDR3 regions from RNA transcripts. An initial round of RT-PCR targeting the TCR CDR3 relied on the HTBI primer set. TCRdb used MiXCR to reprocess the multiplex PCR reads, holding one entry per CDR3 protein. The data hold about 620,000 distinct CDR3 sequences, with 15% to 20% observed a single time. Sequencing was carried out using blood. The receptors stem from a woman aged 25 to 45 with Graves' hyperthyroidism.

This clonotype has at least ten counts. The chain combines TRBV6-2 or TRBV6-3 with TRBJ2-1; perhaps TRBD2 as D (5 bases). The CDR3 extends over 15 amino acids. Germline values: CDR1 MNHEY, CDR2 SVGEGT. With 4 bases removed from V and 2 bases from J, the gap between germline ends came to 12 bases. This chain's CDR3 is CASSSEGGAYNEQFF. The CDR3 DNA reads TGTGCCAGCAGTTCTGAGGGTGGCGCCTACAATGAGCAGTTCTTC.

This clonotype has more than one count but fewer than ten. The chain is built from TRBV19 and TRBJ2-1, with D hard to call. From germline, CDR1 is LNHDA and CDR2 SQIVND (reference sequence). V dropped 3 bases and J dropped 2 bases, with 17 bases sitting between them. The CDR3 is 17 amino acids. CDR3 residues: CASSILEVGDTYNEQFF. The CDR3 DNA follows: TGTGCCAGTAGTATCCTTGAGGTCGGAGATACCTACAATGAGCAGTTCTTC.

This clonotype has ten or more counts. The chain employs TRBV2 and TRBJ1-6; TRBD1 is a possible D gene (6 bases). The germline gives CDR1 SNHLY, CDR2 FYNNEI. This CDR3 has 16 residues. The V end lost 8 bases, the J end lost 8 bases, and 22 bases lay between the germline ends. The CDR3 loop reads CASGVQGRGMDSPLHF. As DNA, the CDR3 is TGTGCCAGCGGCGTTCAGGGGAGGGGGATGGATTCACCCCTCCACTTT.

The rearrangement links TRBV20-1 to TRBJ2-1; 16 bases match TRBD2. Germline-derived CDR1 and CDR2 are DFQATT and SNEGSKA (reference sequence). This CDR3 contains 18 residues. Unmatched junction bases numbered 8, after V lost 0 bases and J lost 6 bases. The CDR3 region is CSARETGTSGRAPNEQFF. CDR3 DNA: TGCAGTGCTAGAGAGACCGGGACTAGCGGGAGGGCCCCCAATGAGCAGTTCTTC.

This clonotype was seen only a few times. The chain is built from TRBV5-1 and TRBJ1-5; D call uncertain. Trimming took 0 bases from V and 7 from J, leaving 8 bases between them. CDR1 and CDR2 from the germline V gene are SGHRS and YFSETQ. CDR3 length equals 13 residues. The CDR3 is CASSLGAQQPQHF. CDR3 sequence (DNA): TGCGCCAGCAGCTTGGGGGCTCAGCAGCCCCAGCATTTT.